This entry lists 9 T cell receptor beta chains sequenced from one sample in a study of blood T cells in healthy people across ages. Primers used in a second PCR of about 6 to 12 cycles were a sample-barcoded 5' primer and a J-beta primer mix. TCRdb reprocessed the 5' RACE reads with MiXCR, giving one entry per CDR3 protein. This sample has approximately 1,000,000 distinct CDR3 sequences, with 40% to 45% found just once. Sequences were obtained from blood. The receptor source for this set is a woman aged 55-69 years in good health.

Worth noting for this clonotype: One end of the junction is discordant with germline, which a read error may explain. The rearrangement uses TRBV11-2 and TRBJ2-3; 10 nucleotides align to TRBD2. CDR3 length: 16 amino acids. Germline V gene data show CDR1 as SGHAT and CDR2 as FQNNGV. Written as DNA, the CDR3 is TGTGCCAACAGCTTAGATCGGGCTAGCGGGAGTTATACGCAGTATTTT. Protein sequence: CANSLDRASGSYTQYF.

V gene TRBV2 combines with J gene TRBJ1-1; tentative D call: TRBD1 (5 bases). V dropped 7 bases and J dropped 4 bases, with 13 bases sitting between them. Germline-derived CDR1 and CDR2 are SNHLY and FYNNEI. This CDR3 spans 13 amino acids. CDR3: CASTGRLTTEAFF. The CDR3, as DNA: TGTGCCAGCACAGGGAGGTTGACCACTGAAGCTTTCTTT.

This clonotype was detected a few times. The chain carries TRBV6-1 and TRBJ2-7; no firm D call. With 3 bases removed from V and 6 bases from J, the gap between germline ends came to 6 bases. This CDR3 is 11 amino acids long. Germline V gives CDR1 MNHNS, CDR2 SASEGT. The CDR3 protein is CASSDKGEQYF. As DNA, the CDR3 is TGTGCCAGCAGTGACAAGGGCGAGCAGTACTTC.

The rearrangement joins TRBV5-1 to TRBJ2-5; a weak D match, TRBD2 (6 bases). Per the germline V gene, CDR1 is SGHRS and CDR2 is YFSETQ. Trimming pared 4 bases from V and 10 bases from J, leaving 11 bases between. The length of the CDR3 is 11 residues. CDR3 coding DNA: TGCGCCAGCAGCGCCGTGGGGGGCCAGTACTTC. Encoded protein: CASSAVGGQYF.

V is TRBV5-1 and J is TRBJ2-3; no clear D gene. Per germline, CDR1 SGHRS and CDR2 YFSETQ. This CDR3 is built from 12 residues. Trimming cost V 0 bases and J 7 bases, with 6 bases left between them. CDR3 sequence (DNA): TGCGCCAGCAGCTTGGAGGCCTATACGCAGTATTTT. Translating gives CASSLEAYTQYF.

The chain joins TRBV7-3 to TRBJ2-7, with D tentatively TRBD1 (6 bases). The CDR3 runs to 13 residues. CDR1 and CDR2 from the germline V gene are SGHTA and FQGTGA. Trimming removed 4 bases from V and 2 bases from J, with 9 bases in between. The CDR3 DNA reads as TGTGCCAGCAGCTCCGCAGGGGCCTACGAGCAGTACTTC. It translates to CASSSAGAYEQYF.

The J gene is TRBJ1-1, the V gene TRBV20-1; D is unresolved. The V gene's germline CDR1 is DFQATT and CDR2 SNEGSKA (reference sequence). With 6 bases removed from V and 8 bases from J, the gap between germline ends came to 22 bases. The CDR3 covers 14 residues. The CDR3 DNA follows: TGCAGTGCGCCCTCCCTGGGGAGACGGAGCGAAGCTTTCTTT. Residues: CSAPSLGRRSEAFF.

The chain combines TRBV2 with TRBJ2-7; TRBD1 aligns across 7 bases. This CDR3 contains 15 residues. Germline CDR1 is SNHLY and CDR2 is FYNNEI. Trimming took 4 bases from V and 2 from J; bases not matched to a gene: 8. The CDR3 bases are TGTGCCAGCAGTGCTAGGGGACAGAGCCCCTACGAGCAGTACTTC. Its translation: CASSARGQSPYEQYF.

This clonotype was found a few times. J is TRBJ1-5 and V is TRBV5-5; D gene unclear. Trimming left V 0 bases short and J 6 bases short, with 7 bases between. Germline-derived CDR1 and CDR2 are SGHKS and YYEKEE (reference sequence). The CDR3 runs 13 residues. The CDR3 protein is CASSLVPGQPQHF. The CDR3, as DNA: TGTGCCAGCAGCTTGGTTCCCGGTCAGCCCCAGCATTTT.